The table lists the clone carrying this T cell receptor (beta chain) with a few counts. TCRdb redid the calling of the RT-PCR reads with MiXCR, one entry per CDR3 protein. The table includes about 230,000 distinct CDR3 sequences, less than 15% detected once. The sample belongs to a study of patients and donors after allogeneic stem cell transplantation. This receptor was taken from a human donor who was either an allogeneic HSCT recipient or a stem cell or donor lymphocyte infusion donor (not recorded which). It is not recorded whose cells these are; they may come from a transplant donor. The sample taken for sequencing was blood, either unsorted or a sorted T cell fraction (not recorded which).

The CDR3 DNA reads TGCGCCAGCAGCGTCGGACAGACGGACTCACTCTACGAGCAGTACTTC. Amino acid sequence: CASSVGQTDSLYEQYF. The rearrangement joins TRBV5-1 to TRBJ2-7, with a possible D match to TRBD1 (6 bases). Looked up from germline, CDR1 is SGHRS and CDR2 is YFSETQ. This CDR3 contains 16 residues. Trimming removed 4 bases at V and 3 bases at J, with 20 bases between. Looking up the rest from reference TRBV5-1 and TRBJ2-7 gives the full variable domain: KAGVTQTPRYLIKTRGQQVTLSCSPISGHRSVSWYQQTPGQGLQFLFEYFSETQRNKGNFPGRFSGRQFSNSRSEMNVSTLELGDSALYLCASSVGQTDSLYEQYFGPGTRLTVT.